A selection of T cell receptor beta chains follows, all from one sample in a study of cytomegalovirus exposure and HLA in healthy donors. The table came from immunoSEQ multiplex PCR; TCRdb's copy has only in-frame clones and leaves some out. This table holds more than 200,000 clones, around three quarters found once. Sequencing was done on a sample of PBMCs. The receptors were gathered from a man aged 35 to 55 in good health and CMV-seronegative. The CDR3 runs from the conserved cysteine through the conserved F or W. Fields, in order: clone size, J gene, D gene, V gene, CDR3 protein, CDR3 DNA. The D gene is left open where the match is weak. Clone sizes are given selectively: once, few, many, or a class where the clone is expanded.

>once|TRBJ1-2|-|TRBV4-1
CASSQVVRTGYGYTF
TGCGCCAGCAGCCAAGTCGTCCGAACGGGCTATGGCTACACCTTC
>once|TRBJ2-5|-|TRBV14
CASSQLSQETQYF
TGTGCCAGCAGCCAACTATCGCAAGAGACCCAGTACTTC
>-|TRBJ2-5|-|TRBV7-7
CASSLGLSGLKETQYF
TGTGCCAGCAGCTTAGGGCTTAGCGGACTCAAAGAGACCCAGTACTTC
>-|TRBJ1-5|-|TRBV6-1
CASSETGVDQPQHF
TGTGCCAGCAGTGAAACGGGGGTCGATCAGCCCCAGCATTTT
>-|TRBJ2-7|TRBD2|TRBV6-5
CASSSTSGSTYEQYF
TGTGCCAGCAGCTCTACTAGCGGGAGTACCTACGAGCAGTACTTC
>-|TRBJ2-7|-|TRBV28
CASTEAGKGDEQYF
TGTGCCAGCACAGAGGCAGGTAAGGGGGACGAGCAGTACTTC
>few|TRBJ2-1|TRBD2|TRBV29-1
CSVPGTSGGVYNEQFF
TGCAGCGTCCCCGGGACTAGCGGGGGGGTCTACAATGAGCAGTTCTTC
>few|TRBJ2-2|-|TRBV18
CASSPGTPRAQLFF
TGTGCCAGCTCACCCGGGACTCCGAGGGCACAGCTGTTTTTT
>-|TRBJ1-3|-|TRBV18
CASSPPLLTGSGNTIYF
TGTGCCAGCTCACCACCACTCCTGACAGGCTCTGGAAACACCATATATTTT
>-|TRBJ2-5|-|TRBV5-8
CASSSNRVMTQYF
TGTGCCAGCAGCTCGAACAGGGTTATGACCCAGTACTTC
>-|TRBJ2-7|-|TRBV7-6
CASSLGVTGVGNEQYF
TGTGCCAGCAGCTTAGGGGTCACCGGGGTTGGTAACGAGCAGTACTTC
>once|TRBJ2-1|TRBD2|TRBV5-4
CASSLPAGAFSNEQFF
TGTGCCAGCAGCTTGCCCGCGGGAGCTTTCTCCAATGAGCAGTTCTTC
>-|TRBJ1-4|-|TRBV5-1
CASSSTVSTNEKLFF
TGCGCCAGCAGCTCCACGGTATCAACTAATGAAAAACTGTTTTTT
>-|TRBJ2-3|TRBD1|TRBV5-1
CASSLGQGVTDTQYF
TGCGCCAGCAGCTTGGGCCAGGGGGTCACAGATACGCAGTATTTT
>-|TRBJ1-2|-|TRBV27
CASSPQGHYGYTF
TGTGCCAGCAGTCCACAGGGTCACTATGGCTACACCTTC
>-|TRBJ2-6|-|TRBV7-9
CASSMTLNSGANVLTF
TGTGCCAGCAGCATGACACTGAACTCTGGGGCCAACGTCCTGACTTTC
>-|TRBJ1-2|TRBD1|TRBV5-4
CASSLDRGNYGYTF
TGTGCCAGCAGCTTGGACAGGGGCAACTATGGCTACACCTTC
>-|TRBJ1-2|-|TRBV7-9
CSSSLINTGYGYTF
TGTTCCAGCAGCCTGATTAACACAGGGTATGGCTACACCTTC
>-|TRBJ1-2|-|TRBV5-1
CASSLSIGFMRVAVDYGYTF
TGCGCCAGCAGCTTGAGTATTGGTTTTATGAGGGTGGCAGTGGACTATGGCTACACCTTC
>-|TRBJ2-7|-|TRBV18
CASSPGPGTAGEQYF
TGTGCCAGCTCACCAGGCCCTGGGACTGCGGGCGAGCAGTACTTC
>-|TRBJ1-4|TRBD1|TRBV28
CASSLNWDRGGEKLFF
TGTGCCAGCAGTTTAAATTGGGACAGGGGAGGCGAAAAACTGTTTTTT
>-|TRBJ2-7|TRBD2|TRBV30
CAGELAGLVYEQYF
TGTGCCGGGGAACTAGCGGGACTCGTCTACGAGCAGTACTTC
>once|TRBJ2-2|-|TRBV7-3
CASSLGTMNTGELFF
TGTGCCAGCAGCTTAGGCACGATGAACACCGGGGAGCTGTTTTTT
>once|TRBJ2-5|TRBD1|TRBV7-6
CASSRGTGGGETQYF
TGTGCCAGCAGCAGAGGGACAGGAGGTGGGGAGACCCAGTACTTC
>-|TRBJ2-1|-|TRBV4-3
CASSLLGADNEQFF
TGCGCCAGCAGCCTCCTAGGGGCAGACAATGAGCAGTTCTTC
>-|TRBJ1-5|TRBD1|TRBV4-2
CASSQADRVIDQPQHF
TGTGCCAGCAGCCAAGCCGACAGGGTGATTGATCAGCCCCAGCATTTT
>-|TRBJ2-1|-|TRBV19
CASSGRLVAYNEQFF
TGTGCCAGTAGTGGCCGCCTCGTGGCCTACAATGAGCAGTTCTTC
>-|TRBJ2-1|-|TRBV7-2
CASSFRGSHNEQFF
TGTGCCAGCAGCTTTAGGGGGAGCCACAATGAGCAGTTCTTC
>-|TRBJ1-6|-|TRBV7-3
CASSPYAGSPLHF
TGTGCCAGCAGCCCCTACGCGGGTTCACCCCTCCACTTT
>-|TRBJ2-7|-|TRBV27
CASRVGVTSYEQYF
TGTGCCAGCAGGGTAGGGGTTACCTCTTACGAGCAGTACTTC
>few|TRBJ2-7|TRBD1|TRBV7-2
CASSRQGGYYEQYF
TGTGCCAGCAGTCGACAGGGGGGCTACTACGAGCAGTACTTC
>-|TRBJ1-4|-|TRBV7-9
CSSSPFLQGRRNEKLFF
TGTTCCAGCAGCCCATTTCTACAGGGACGGCGCAATGAAAAACTGTTTTTT
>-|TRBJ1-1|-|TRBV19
CASSMGTGEAFF
TGTGCCAGTAGTATGGGGACTGGTGAAGCTTTCTTT
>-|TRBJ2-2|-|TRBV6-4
CATTVLFANTGELFF
TGTGCCACCACAGTCTTGTTCGCGAACACCGGGGAGCTGTTTTTT
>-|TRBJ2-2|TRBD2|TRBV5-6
CASSKAGGAGELFF
TGTGCCAGCAGCAAAGCGGGGGGAGCCGGGGAGCTGTTTTTT
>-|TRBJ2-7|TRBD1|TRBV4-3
CASSQGTGTYEQYF
TGCGCCAGCAGCCAAGGGACAGGGACCTACGAGCAGTACTTC